This T cell receptor (beta chain) was sequenced in a study of blood T cell repertoires in COVID-19. Sequencing used immunoSEQ multiplex PCR; TCRdb keeps in-frame clones, though not all of them. The sample has over 200,000 clones, over 80% seen once. J lost 4 bases, V lost 0 bases, and 8 bases had no gene match. Per the germline V gene, CDR1 is LGHNA and CDR2 is YNFKEQ. CDR3 length equals 18 residues. Sequencing was done on a sample of PBMCs or T cells enriched from blood (not recorded which). This chain connects TRBV4-2 to TRBJ1-6; 8 nucleotides align to TRBD1. The TCR originated in a human donor in a cohort exposed to, infected with or recovered from COVID-19 (not recorded which). The donor label of this sample is uncertain. Here the CDR3 DNA reads TGTGCCAGCAGCCAAGATCCGAGACAGGGGCAATATAATTCACCCCTCCACTTT. This codes for CASSQDPRQGQYNSPLHF.